These 6 T cell receptor beta chains were sequenced from one sample in a study of response to subunit inactivated influenza vaccine. Using its own MiXCR run on the RT-PCR reads, TCRdb lists one record per CDR3 protein. The sample lists about 570,000 distinct CDR3 sequences, over 9% seen once, with about 10% in the top ten. These data are also associated with another study on T cells expressing NK-cell markers. That source adds: Production of TCR beta cDNA relied on 5'RACE template switching with UMIs.

The sample in question was PBMCs from blood, obtained on the day of vaccination. These receptors originate from a man aged 50 or older who received an inactivated influenza vaccine.

V is TRBV29-1 and J is TRBJ2-2, with TRBD2 matching 10 bases. V was clipped by 3 bases and J by 4 bases; unmatched bases: 11. The CDR3 spans 17 residues. CDR1 and CDR2 from the germline V gene are SQVTM and ANQGSEA. CDR3 residues: CSVEVPSGRAGTGELFF. The DNA for the CDR3 is TGCAGCGTTGAGGTTCCCAGCGGGAGGGCCGGCACCGGGGAGCTGTTTTTT.

This chain joins TRBV7-2 and TRBJ2-3; D gene ambiguous. CDR3 length equals 13 residues. Between the trimmed V and J ends, which lost 1 base and 7 bases, there was a span of 9 bases. CDR1 is SGHTA, CDR2 FQGNSA, per germline. The CDR3 is CASSLGFGNTQYF. In nucleotides, the CDR3 is TGTGCCAGCAGCTTAGGTTTTGGAAATACGCAGTATTTT.

This clonotype has only one observation. This chain uses TRBV20-1 with TRBJ2-5; D ambiguous. CDR3 size: 15 residues. The germline CDR1 and CDR2 sequences are DFQATT and SNEGSKA (reference sequence). V was clipped by 6 bases and J by 3 bases, with 20 bases between them. The CDR3 spells CSADPHLMAEETQYF. The CDR3 region has the DNA TGCAGTGCCGACCCCCACCTAATGGCTGAAGAGACCCAGTACTTC.

This clonotype was seen a few times. The chain couples TRBV2 to TRBJ1-6, with TRBD1 as a possible D gene (6 bases). The germline V gene has CDR1 SNHLY and CDR2 FYNNEI. The CDR3 loop spans 12 amino acids. Trimming shortened V by 11 bases and J by 11 bases, and 16 bases separated the two germline ends. In DNA form, the CDR3 reads TGTGCCGGGGGACAATGGGGTCCACCCCTCCACTTT. Its protein is CAGGQWGPPLHF. The full variable domain, rest sourced from reference TRBV2 and TRBJ1-6, is EPEVTQTPSHQVTQMGQEVILRCVPISNHLYFYWYRQILGQKVEFLVSFYNNEISEKSEIFDDQFSVERPDGSNFTLKIRSTKLEDSAMYFCAGGQWGPPLHFGNGTRLTVT.

This clonotype was detected only a few times. The chain employs TRBV5-1 and TRBJ1-1; D is possibly TRBD1 (5 bases). Germline-derived CDR1 and CDR2 are SGHRS and YFSETQ. This CDR3 contains 14 residues. V shed 4 bases and J shed 1 base, with 11 bases lying between them. The CDR3 sequence is CASSVQDTNTEAFF. In nucleotides, the CDR3 is TGCGCCAGCAGCGTGCAGGACACGAACACTGAAGCTTTCTTT. Full variable domain (remainder filled in from reference TRBV5-1 and TRBJ1-1): KAGVTQTPRYLIKTRGQQVTLSCSPISGHRSVSWYQQTPGQGLQFLFEYFSETQRNKGNFPGRFSGRQFSNSRSEMNVSTLELGDSALYLCASSVQDTNTEAFFGQGTRLTVV.

This chain uses TRBV6-2 or TRBV6-3 with TRBJ2-1; D possibly uses TRBD1 or TRBD2 (5 bases each). The CDR3 length is 12 residues. Germline loops: CDR1 MNHEY, CDR2 SVGEGT. Between the trimmed V and J ends, which lost 6 bases and 16 bases, there was a span of 19 bases. Written as DNA, the CDR3 is TGTGCCAGCAGCGCTCTCGGGGCCCTACAATTCTTC. It is translated as CASSALGALQFF.